Below are 31 T cell receptor beta chains sequenced from a single sample in a study of T cell changes during pregnancy in multiple sclerosis. TCRdb keeps only in-frame clones here, not all; method: immunoSEQ multiplex PCR. The top ten hold approximately 2.5% of the sample, which has over 65,000 clones, about 89% seen once. The starting material was peripheral blood, obtained in the first trimester of pregnancy. The receptors derive from a female donor with multiple sclerosis, enrolled in a pregnancy study.

The chain carries TRBV10-2 and TRBJ2-7; 7 bases match TRBD1. Germline CDR1 reads WSHSY; CDR2 reads SAAADI. The ends lost 6 bases at V and 3 bases at J; junction bases unmatched: 5. The CDR3 covers 13 residues. The CDR3 loop reads CASRPGQRYEQYF. The DNA for the CDR3 is TGCGCCAGCAGGCCGGGACAGCGCTACGAGCAGTACTTC.

Written as DNA, the CDR3 is TGTGCCAGCAGCCCAGACAGGAATACGCAGTATTTT. Its protein product is CASSPDRNTQYF. The chain employs TRBV7-3 and TRBJ2-3, with a possible D match to TRBD1 (6 bases). The CDR3 runs 12 residues. The germline gives CDR1 SGHTA, CDR2 FQGTGA. Trimming left V 5 bases short and J 7 bases short, with 10 bases between.

The sample holds one count of this clone. The gene calls are TRBV5-6 and TRBJ2-7; TRBD2 is a possible D gene (6 bases). The V end lost 1 base, the J end lost 0 bases, and 14 bases lay between the germline ends. This CDR3 spans 16 amino acids. The V gene's germline CDR1 is SGHDT and CDR2 YYEEEE. The DNA of the CDR3 is TGTGCCAGCAGCTTGCTGAACGGGGGTAGCTCCTACGAGCAGTACTTC. Amino acid sequence: CASSLLNGGSSYEQYF.

The chain has TRBV29-1 and TRBJ2-3, with 9 bases lining up with TRBD1. The CDR3 covers 12 residues. Germline-derived CDR1 and CDR2 are SQVTM and ANQGSEA. The V and J ends lost 7 bases and 4 bases, in that order; junction bases with no gene match: 3. The CDR3 loop is CSAWTGADTQYF. The DNA for the CDR3 is TGCAGCGCCTGGACAGGGGCAGATACGCAGTATTTT.

The chain couples TRBV5-1 to TRBJ1-3; D is possibly TRBD1 (5 bases). Trimming cost V 0 bases and J 4 bases, with 11 bases left between them. Germline assignment: CDR1 SGHRS and CDR2 YFSETQ. CDR3 length: 15 residues. CDR3 bases: TGCGCCAGCAGCTTGGAAGGGGTCGGAGGAAACACCATATATTTT. Encoded protein: CASSLEGVGGNTIYF.

V is TRBV4-1 and J is TRBJ2-3; 7 bases are a match to TRBD2. Looked up from germline, CDR1 is MGHRA and CDR2 is YSYEKL. After removal of 2 bases from V and 4 bases from J, the junction contained 9 bases not matched to a gene. This CDR3 comprises 16 residues. CDR3 nucleotides: TGCGCCAGCAGCCAACTACTGTGGGGGGGGGCAGATACGCAGTATTTT. It encodes CASSQLLWGGADTQYF.

The rearrangement uses TRBV6-5 and TRBJ1-1; weak D call: TRBD1 (6 bases). This CDR3 has 12 residues. Germline lookup yields CDR1 MNHEY and CDR2 SVGAGI. Trimming removed 4 bases from V and 7 bases from J, with 10 bases in between. The CDR3 DNA sequence: TGTGCCAGCAGTTGGGACACTCGTGAAGCTTTCTTT. Translated, it gives CASSWDTREAFF.

The rearrangement joins TRBV5-8 to TRBJ2-7; TRBD1 matches 7 bases. Germline V gene sequence: CDR1 SGHTS, CDR2 YDEGEE. This CDR3 spans 13 amino acids. Trimming at V came to 2 bases and at J to 3 bases, leaving 2 bases not matched to a gene. The CDR3 coding sequence is TGTGCCAGCAGCTTAGGGACAGTCTACGAGCAGTACTTC. It specifies CASSLGTVYEQYF.

V usage is TRBV18 and J usage is TRBJ1-1; 7 bases are a match to TRBD1. Trimming at V came to 2 bases and at J to 0 bases, leaving 3 bases not matched to a gene. Germline V gene data show CDR1 as KGHSH and CDR2 as LQKENI. The CDR3 contains 15 residues. The CDR3 DNA reads TGTGCCAGCTCACCAAGGGACAGATTGAACACTGAAGCTTTCTTT. This translates into CASSPRDRLNTEAFF.

This chain connects TRBV6-5 to TRBJ1-1, with 7 bases fitting TRBD1. With 0 bases clipped from V and 2 bases from J, the junction kept 6 bases outside the gene matches. The CDR3 consists of 16 residues. Germline-derived CDR1 and CDR2 are MNHEY and SVGAGI. The CDR3 DNA reads TGTGCCAGCAGTTACTCCGGACAGGCCCCTAACACTGAAGCTTTCTTT. Residues: CASSYSGQAPNTEAFF.

The J gene is TRBJ1-1, the V gene TRBV11-2, with D possibly matching TRBD1 (6 bases). Trimming stripped 6 bases from V and 3 bases from J, with 11 bases between. CDR3 length equals 13 residues. Per the germline V gene, CDR1 is SGHAT and CDR2 is FQNNGV. The CDR3 reads CASSLPGDTEAFF. The DNA for the CDR3 is TGTGCCAGCAGTCTACCAGGGGACACTGAAGCTTTCTTT. The complete variable domain, with remaining parts taken from reference TRBV11-2 and TRBJ1-1, reads EAGVAQSPRYKIIEKRQSVAFWCNPISGHATLYWYQQILGQGPKLLIQFQNNGVVDDSQLPKDRFSAERLKGVDSTLKIQPAKLEDSAVYLCASSLPGDTEAFFGQGTRLTVV.

This clone appeared a single time. The chain links TRBV27 to TRBJ1-1, with 8 bases fitting TRBD1. Unmatched junction bases numbered 5, after V lost 6 bases and J lost 2 bases. CDR3 size: 14 residues. Germline V lookup: CDR1 MNHEY, CDR2 SMNVEV (reference sequence). The DNA of the CDR3 is TGTGCCAGCAGAATTCAGGGGGCTAACACTGAAGCTTTCTTT. Its protein product is CASRIQGANTEAFF.

The gene calls are TRBV4-1 and TRBJ2-2, with D perhaps TRBD1 (6 bases). The CDR3 covers 17 residues. V gave up 1 base and J gave up 0 bases, with 12 bases separating them. CDR1 is MGHRA and CDR2 is YSYEKL in the germline V gene. The CDR3 loop is CASSQGPGDPNTGELFF. DNA for the CDR3: TGCGCCAGCAGCCAAGGGCCAGGGGACCCGAACACCGGGGAGCTGTTTTTT.

The rearrangement joins TRBV19 to TRBJ2-3; 14 bases match TRBD2. Looked up from germline, CDR1 is LNHDA and CDR2 is SQIVND (reference sequence). V lost 0 bases to trimming and J lost 5 bases; unmatched junction nucleotides: 7. CDR3 size: 18 residues. The CDR3 DNA reads TGTGCCAGTAGTATAGAATCCGGGACTAGCGGGAGTCAAGATACGCAGTATTTT. This encodes CASSIESGTSGSQDTQYF.

The genes are TRBV29-1 and TRBJ2-3; 7 bases match TRBD1. Trimming cost V 0 bases and J 2 bases; bases outside gene matches: 14. Germline V gene sequence: CDR1 SQVTM, CDR2 ANQGSEA. The CDR3 runs to 18 residues. CDR3 loop: CSVEDLWVQGQPTDTQYF. CDR3 coding DNA: TGCAGCGTTGAAGATCTTTGGGTTCAGGGACAGCCCACAGATACGCAGTATTTT.

This chain uses TRBV7-3 with TRBJ2-3; D possibly corresponds to TRBD2 (7 bases). The CDR3 extends over 16 amino acids. Germline V gene sequence: CDR1 SGHTA, CDR2 FQGTGA. V was clipped by 2 bases and J by 1 base, with 13 bases between them. The CDR3 DNA is TGTGCCAGCAGCTTAGGGGGGGGGCTGGGCACAGATACGCAGTATTTT. This sequence encodes CASSLGGGLGTDTQYF.

The chain recombines TRBV5-1 with TRBJ2-7, with TRBD2 matching over 9 bases. The V segment lost 9 bases and the J segment 1 base; nucleotides outside the gene matches: 8. Germline lookup yields CDR1 SGHRS and CDR2 YFSETQ. The CDR3 is 14 residues long. CDR3 nucleotide sequence: TGCGCCACTAGGGTGGGACTAGCATCCTACGAGCAGTACTTC. Translation gives CATRVGLASYEQYF.

The chain links TRBV7-2 to TRBJ1-5, with TRBD1 identical over 10 bases. The germline gives CDR1 SGHTA, CDR2 FQGNSA. The CDR3 length is 17 residues. With 1 base clipped from V and 0 bases from J, the junction kept 3 bases outside the gene matches. CDR3 residues: CASSLVGQGHSNQPQHF. CDR3 DNA: TGTGCCAGCAGCTTAGTGGGACAGGGGCATAGCAATCAGCCCCAGCATTTT.

The J gene is TRBJ1-1, the V gene TRBV7-9; the D is unclear. Trimming stripped 0 bases from V and 12 bases from J, with 8 bases between. Per the germline V gene, CDR1 is SEHNR and CDR2 is FQNEAQ (reference sequence). This CDR3 has 11 amino acids. CDR3 region: CASSLAEVTFF. Here the CDR3 DNA reads TGTGCCAGCAGCTTAGCAGAGGTGACTTTCTTT.

This clone was observed once. In nucleotides, the CDR3 is TGTGCCATCCAGTCACCGACAGGGGGCGCGGGGGGCTACACCTTC. Its translation is CAIQSPTGGAGGYTF. The rearrangement links TRBV10-3 to TRBJ1-2, with 10 positions matching TRBD1. The CDR3 is 15 amino acids. V trimming: 8 bases; J trimming: 8 bases; junction bases outside the gene matches: 14. Germline V gene data show CDR1 as ENHRY and CDR2 as SYGVKD.

V gene TRBV9 combines with J gene TRBJ2-5; 8 nucleotides agree with TRBD2. The CDR3 runs 14 residues. J lost 9 bases, V lost 4 bases, and 11 bases had no gene match. Per the germline V gene, CDR1 is SGDLS and CDR2 is YYNGEE. CDR3 region: CASSSPGGADAQYF. The CDR3 coding sequence is TGTGCCAGCAGCTCCCCGGGAGGGGCAGATGCCCAGTACTTC. Complete variable domain (other parts from reference TRBV9 and TRBJ2-5): DSGVTQTPKHLITATGQRVTLRCSPRSGDLSVYWYQQSLDQGLQFLIQYYNGEERAKGNILERFSAQQFPDLHSELNLSSLELGDSALYFCASSSPGGADAQYFGPGTRLLVL.

The CDR3 region has the DNA TGCGCCAGCAGCGGGAGGGTAGGAACAGATACGCAGTATTTT. Residues: CASSGRVGTDTQYF. The chain recombines TRBV5-1 with TRBJ2-3, with TRBD2 matching over 7 bases. CDR3 length: 14 amino acids. With V trimmed by 4 bases and J by 3 bases, 5 bases remained unmatched. Germline assignment: CDR1 SGHRS and CDR2 YFSETQ. The full variable domain, completed using reference TRBV5-1 and TRBJ2-3, is KAGVTQTPRYLIKTRGQQVTLSCSPISGHRSVSWYQQTPGQGLQFLFEYFSETQRNKGNFPGRFSGRQFSNSRSEMNVSTLELGDSALYLCASSGRVGTDTQYFGPGTRLTVL.

V gene TRBV6-4 combines with J gene TRBJ2-1; 8 bases are shared with TRBD2. This CDR3 spans 16 amino acids. V was pared by 3 bases and J by 1 base, with 5 bases of the junction left unmatched. Germline CDR1 MRHNA, CDR2 SNTAGT. This chain's CDR3 is CASSDRPSGSYNEQFF. Here the CDR3 DNA reads TGTGCCAGCAGTGATAGGCCTAGCGGGTCCTACAATGAGCAGTTCTTC.

V usage is TRBV11-1 and J usage is TRBJ2-7; TRBD1 matches at 10 bases. After removal of 0 bases from V and 4 bases from J, the junction contained 6 bases not matched to a gene. This CDR3 comprises 16 residues. Germline assignment: CDR1 SGHAT and CDR2 FQDESV (reference sequence). Here the CDR3 DNA reads TGTGCCAGCAGCTTAGCTGTTGGGACAGGGGTTTACGAGCAGTACTTC. Its protein product is CASSLAVGTGVYEQYF.

V usage is TRBV6-1 and J usage is TRBJ2-7, with 12 bases that match TRBD2. The CDR3 is 15 amino acids. V dropped 5 bases and J dropped 2; count of bases not matched to a gene: 4. Germline-derived CDR1 and CDR2 are MNHNS and SASEGT. CDR3 sequence reads: CASSRLAGEAYEQYF. The CDR3, as DNA: TGTGCCAGCAGTCGACTAGCGGGGGAGGCCTACGAGCAGTACTTC.

This chain uses TRBV30 with TRBJ2-1; D ambiguous. CDR1 and CDR2 from the germline V gene are GTSNPN and SVGIG (reference sequence). The CDR3 runs to 15 residues. V was cut by 5 bases and J by 3 bases, with 17 bases left in between. The CDR3: CAWEEKYPYYNEQFF. The CDR3 region has the DNA TGTGCCTGGGAGGAGAAGTATCCTTACTACAATGAGCAGTTCTTC.

The V gene is TRBV25-1, the J gene TRBJ2-1; 12 bases fit TRBD2. V was clipped by 4 bases and J by 0 bases; unmatched bases: 4. The CDR3 is 17 residues long. Germline values: CDR1 MGHDK, CDR2 SYGVNS. This CDR3 reads CASSGLAGDRSYNEQFF. The CDR3 DNA reads TGTGCCAGCAGTGGACTAGCGGGAGATCGCTCCTACAATGAGCAGTTCTTC.

The table lists this clone with a count of one. V gene TRBV4-3 combines with J gene TRBJ2-2; D gene ambiguous. V was pared by 2 bases and J by 6 bases, with 7 bases between. The V gene's germline CDR1 is LGHNA and CDR2 YSLEER. This CDR3 region has 13 residues. The CDR3 DNA is TGCGCCAGCAGCCAACAGTCTCCCGGGGAGCTGTTTTTT. Its translation is CASSQQSPGELFF.

CDR3 sequence (DNA): TGTGCCAGCAGCTTAGGAGGGTATGGCAATCAGCCCCAGCATTTT. Its protein product is CASSLGGYGNQPQHF. The rearrangement joins TRBV5-6 to TRBJ1-5; D call uncertain. Germline CDR1 SGHDT, CDR2 YYEEEE. The CDR3 covers 15 residues. V was cut by 2 bases and J by 2 bases, with 11 bases left in between.

V gene TRBV5-4 combines with J gene TRBJ2-1; the D gene is possibly TRBD1 (7 bases). CDR1 and CDR2 (germline): SGHNT, YYREEE (reference sequence). V lost 4 bases and J 5 bases, leaving 19 bases between the germline ends. The CDR3 is 16 amino acids. The DNA of the CDR3 is TGTGCCAGCAGCCACCCAGGGGGGAAGCGGCACAATGAGCAGTTCTTC. Its protein product is CASSHPGGKRHNEQFF.

This clone came up once. This chain links TRBV6-5 with TRBJ2-1; TRBD1 matches 9 bases. This CDR3 spans 15 amino acids. In germline, CDR1 is MNHEY, CDR2 SVGAGI. Trimming at V came to 6 bases and at J to 7 bases, leaving 10 bases not matched to a gene. CDR3 loop: CASSLGQGLRNEQFF. CDR3 DNA: TGTGCCAGCAGCTTGGGACAGGGCCTAAGGAATGAGCAGTTCTTC.